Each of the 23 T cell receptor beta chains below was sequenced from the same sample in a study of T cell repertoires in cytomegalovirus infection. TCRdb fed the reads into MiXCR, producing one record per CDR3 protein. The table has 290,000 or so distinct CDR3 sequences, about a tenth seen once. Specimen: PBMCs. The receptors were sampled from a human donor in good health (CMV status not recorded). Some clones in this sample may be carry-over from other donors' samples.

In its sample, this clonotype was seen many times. CDR3 region: CASSPPTRAGELFF. The DNA for the CDR3 is TGTGCCAGCAGTCCCCCGACCAGGGCCGGGGAGCTGTTTTTT. The chain uses TRBV28 and TRBJ2-2; D may be TRBD1 (5 bases). This CDR3 contains 14 residues. Germline loops: CDR1 MDHEN, CDR2 SYDVKM. Trimming pared 5 bases from V and 6 bases from J, leaving 13 bases between.

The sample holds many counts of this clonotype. This chain's CDR3 is CSARDQTGATLSGYTF. Here the CDR3 DNA reads TGCAGTGCTAGAGACCAAACAGGGGCAACTCTCTCCGGCTACACCTTC. The rearrangement uses TRBV20-1 and TRBJ1-2, with 7 positions matching TRBD1. Germline trimming cut 0 bases from V and 8 bases from J; bases unmatched to any gene: 15. The CDR3 has 16 residues. Germline values: CDR1 DFQATT, CDR2 SNEGSKA (reference sequence).

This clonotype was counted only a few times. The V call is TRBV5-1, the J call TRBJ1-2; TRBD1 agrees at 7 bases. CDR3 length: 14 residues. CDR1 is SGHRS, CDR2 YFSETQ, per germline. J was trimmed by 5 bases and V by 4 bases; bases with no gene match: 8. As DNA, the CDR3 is TGCGCCAGCAGCAACTCCGGGACAGCTTATGGCTACACCTTC. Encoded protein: CASSNSGTAYGYTF.

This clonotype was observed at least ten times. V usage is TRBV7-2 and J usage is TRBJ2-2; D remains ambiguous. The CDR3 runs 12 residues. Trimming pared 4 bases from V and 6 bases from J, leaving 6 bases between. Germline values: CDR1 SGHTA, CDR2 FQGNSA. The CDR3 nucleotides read TGTGCCAGCAGCTCGCCCCCCGGGGAGCTGTTTTTT. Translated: CASSSPPGELFF.

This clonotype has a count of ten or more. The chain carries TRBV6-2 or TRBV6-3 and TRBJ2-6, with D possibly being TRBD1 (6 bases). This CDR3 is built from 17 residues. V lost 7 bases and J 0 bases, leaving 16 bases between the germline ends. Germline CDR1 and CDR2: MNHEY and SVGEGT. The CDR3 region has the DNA TGTGCCAGCAAGGGACAACTGATCCACTCTGGGGCCAACGTCCTGACTTTC. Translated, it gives CASKGQLIHSGANVLTF.

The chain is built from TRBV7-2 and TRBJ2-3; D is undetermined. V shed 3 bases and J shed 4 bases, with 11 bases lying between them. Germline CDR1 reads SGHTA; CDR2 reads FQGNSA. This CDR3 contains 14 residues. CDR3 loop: CASSFGSLADTQYF. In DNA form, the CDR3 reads TGTGCCAGCAGCTTTGGCTCCTTAGCAGATACGCAGTATTTT.

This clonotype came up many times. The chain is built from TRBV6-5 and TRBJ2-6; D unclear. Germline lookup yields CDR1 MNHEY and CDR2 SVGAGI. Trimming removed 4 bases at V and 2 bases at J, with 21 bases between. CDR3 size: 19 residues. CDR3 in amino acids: CASSFQGNNRPPGANVLTF. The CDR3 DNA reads TGTGCCAGCAGTTTCCAAGGGAATAACCGTCCTCCTGGGGCCAACGTCCTGACTTTC.

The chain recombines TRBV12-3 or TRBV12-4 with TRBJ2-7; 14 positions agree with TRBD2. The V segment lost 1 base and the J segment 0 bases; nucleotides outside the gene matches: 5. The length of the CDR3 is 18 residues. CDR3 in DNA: TGTGCCAGCAGTTTAGAAGTAGGACTAGCGGGGGGCTCCTACGAGCAGTACTTC. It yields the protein CASSLEVGLAGGSYEQYF.

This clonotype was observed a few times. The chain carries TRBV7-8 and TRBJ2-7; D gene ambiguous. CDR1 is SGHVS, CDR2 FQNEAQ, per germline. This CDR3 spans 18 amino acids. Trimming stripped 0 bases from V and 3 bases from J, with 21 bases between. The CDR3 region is CASSLAGSVSGLGYEQYF. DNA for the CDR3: TGTGCCAGCAGCTTAGCGGGATCGGTTTCCGGGCTGGGCTACGAGCAGTACTTC.

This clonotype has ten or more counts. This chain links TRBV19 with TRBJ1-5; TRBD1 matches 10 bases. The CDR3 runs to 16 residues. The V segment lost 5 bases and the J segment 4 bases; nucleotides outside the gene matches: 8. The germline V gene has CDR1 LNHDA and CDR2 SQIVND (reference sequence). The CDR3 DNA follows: TGTGCCAGTAGTGTCTCCCCGGGACAGGGGAATCAGCCCCAGCATTTT. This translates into CASSVSPGQGNQPQHF. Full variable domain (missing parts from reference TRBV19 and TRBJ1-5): DGGITQSPKYLFRKEGQNVTLSCEQNLNHDAMYWYRQDPGQGLRLIYYSQIVNDFQKGDIAEGYSVSREKKESFPLTVTSAQKNPTAFYLCASSVSPGQGNQPQHFGDGTRLSIL.

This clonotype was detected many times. The CDR3 DNA reads TGTGCCAGCAGAATAGTCGACAGAAGAGGCACTGAAGCTTTCTTT. Its translation is CASRIVDRRGTEAFF. The chain employs TRBV7-9 and TRBJ1-1, with D perhaps TRBD1 (5 bases). Germline CDR1 SEHNR, CDR2 FQNEAQ (reference sequence). Trimming shortened V by 6 bases and J by 4 bases, and 18 bases separated the two germline ends. The CDR3 contains 15 residues.

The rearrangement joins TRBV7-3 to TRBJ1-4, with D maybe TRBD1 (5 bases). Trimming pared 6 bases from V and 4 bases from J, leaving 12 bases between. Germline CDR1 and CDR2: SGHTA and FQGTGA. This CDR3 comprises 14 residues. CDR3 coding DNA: TGTGCCAGCAGGGGGACGGCAAATAATGAAAAACTGTTTTTT. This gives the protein CASRGTANNEKLFF.

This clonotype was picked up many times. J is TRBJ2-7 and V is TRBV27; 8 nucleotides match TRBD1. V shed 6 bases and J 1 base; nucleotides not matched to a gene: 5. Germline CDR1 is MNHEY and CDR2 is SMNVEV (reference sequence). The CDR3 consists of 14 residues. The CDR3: CASSRTGQSYEQYF. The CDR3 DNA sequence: TGTGCCAGCAGCCGGACAGGGCAATCCTACGAGCAGTACTTC.

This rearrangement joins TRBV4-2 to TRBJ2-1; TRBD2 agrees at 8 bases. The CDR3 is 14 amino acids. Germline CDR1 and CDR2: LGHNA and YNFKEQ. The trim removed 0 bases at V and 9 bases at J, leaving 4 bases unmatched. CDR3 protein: CASSQETSGTEQFF. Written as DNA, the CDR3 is TGTGCCAGCAGCCAAGAAACTAGCGGCACTGAGCAGTTCTTC.

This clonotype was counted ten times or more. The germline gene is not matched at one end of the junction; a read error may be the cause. CDR3 in DNA: TGCAGCGTTGAAGGGGGCCCCTCCCACAATGAGCAGTTCTTC. Protein: CSVEGGPSHNEQFF. The chain links TRBV29-1 to TRBJ2-1; D perhaps matches TRBD1 (5 bases). CDR3 size: 14 residues. Per the germline V gene, CDR1 is SQVTM and CDR2 is ANQGSEA.

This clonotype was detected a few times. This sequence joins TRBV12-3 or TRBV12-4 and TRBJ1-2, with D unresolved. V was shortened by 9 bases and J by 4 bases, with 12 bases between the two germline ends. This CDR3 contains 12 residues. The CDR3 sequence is CASSASTYGYTF. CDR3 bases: TGTGCCAGTTCAGCCAGTACCTATGGCTACACCTTC.

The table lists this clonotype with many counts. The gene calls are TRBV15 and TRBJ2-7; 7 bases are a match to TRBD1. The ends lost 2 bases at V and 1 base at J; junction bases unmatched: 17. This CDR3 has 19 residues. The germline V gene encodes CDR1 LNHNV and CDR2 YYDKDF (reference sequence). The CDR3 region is CATSRWPGQSNEISYEQYV. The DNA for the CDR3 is TGTGCCACCAGCAGATGGCCGGGACAGAGCAACGAAATATCCTACGAGCAGTACGTC.

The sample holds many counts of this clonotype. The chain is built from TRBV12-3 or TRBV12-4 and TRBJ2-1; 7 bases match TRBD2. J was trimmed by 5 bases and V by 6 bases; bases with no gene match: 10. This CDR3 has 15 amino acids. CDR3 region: CASSLPERGNNEQFF. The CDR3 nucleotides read TGTGCCAGCAGCCTTCCCGAGCGGGGAAACAATGAGCAGTTCTTC.

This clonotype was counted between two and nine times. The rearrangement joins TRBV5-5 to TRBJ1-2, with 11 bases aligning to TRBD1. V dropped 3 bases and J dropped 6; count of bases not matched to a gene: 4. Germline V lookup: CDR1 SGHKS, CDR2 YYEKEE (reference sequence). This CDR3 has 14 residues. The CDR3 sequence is CASSWGTGGHGYTF. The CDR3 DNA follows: TGTGCCAGCAGCTGGGGGACAGGGGGTCATGGCTACACCTTC.

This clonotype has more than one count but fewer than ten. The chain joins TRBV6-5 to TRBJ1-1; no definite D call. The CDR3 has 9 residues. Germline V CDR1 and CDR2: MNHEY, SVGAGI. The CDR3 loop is CAMTDEAFF. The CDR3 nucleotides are TGTGCTATGACGGATGAAGCTTTCTTT.

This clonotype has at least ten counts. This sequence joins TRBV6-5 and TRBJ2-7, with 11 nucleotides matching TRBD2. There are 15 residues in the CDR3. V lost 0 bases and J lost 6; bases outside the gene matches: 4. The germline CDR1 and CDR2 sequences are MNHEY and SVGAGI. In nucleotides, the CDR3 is TGTGCCAGCAGTTACTCTAGCGGGGGGGCGGGCGAGCAGTACTTC. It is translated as CASSYSSGGAGEQYF.

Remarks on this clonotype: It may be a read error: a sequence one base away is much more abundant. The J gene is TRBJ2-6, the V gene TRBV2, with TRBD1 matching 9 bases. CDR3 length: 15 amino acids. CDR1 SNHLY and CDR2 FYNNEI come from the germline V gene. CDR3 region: CATGQGGSGASVLTF. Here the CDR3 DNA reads TGTGCCACGGGACAGGGCGGCTCTGGGGCCAGCGTCCTGACTTTC.

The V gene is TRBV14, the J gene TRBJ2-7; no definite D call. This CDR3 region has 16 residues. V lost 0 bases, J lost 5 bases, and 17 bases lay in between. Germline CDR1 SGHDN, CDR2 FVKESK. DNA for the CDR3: TGTGCCAGCAGCCAAGATTTTGGAGTGGGGATCGACGAGCAGTACGTC. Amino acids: CASSQDFGVGIDEQYV.